The next 20 T cell receptor beta chains were all read from a single sample in a study of blood T cells in healthy people across ages. The second PCR ran about 6 to 12 cycles with a sample-barcoded 5' primer and J-beta primers. Each CDR3 protein is one row after TCRdb ran MiXCR on the 5' RACE reads. This table has 630,000 or so distinct CDR3 sequences, 32% appearing once. Input material: blood. All receptors come from a woman aged 80 or older in good health.

This clonotype was counted many times. The chain is built from TRBV28 and TRBJ1-1; D uncertain. The CDR3 totals 15 residues. CDR1 and CDR2 (germline): MDHEN, SYDVKM. Trimming took 5 bases from V and 0 from J, leaving 13 bases between them. CDR3 sequence (DNA): TGTGCCAGCAGTCTTCCGGGTCAGCTGAACACTGAAGCTTTCTTT. Translated, it gives CASSLPGQLNTEAFF. Using reference TRBV28 and TRBJ1-1 for the parts outside the CDR3, the full variable domain is DVKVTQSSRYLVKRTGEKVFLECVQDMDHENMFWYRQDPGLGLRLIYFSYDVKMKEKGDIPEGYSVSREKKERFSLILESASTNQTSMYLCASSLPGQLNTEAFFGQGTRLTVV.

There are many counts of this clonotype. The chain has TRBV7-3 and TRBJ1-2; 10 bases map to TRBD1. This CDR3 region has 15 residues. The germline CDR1 and CDR2 sequences are SGHTA and FQGTGA. The J segment lost 7 bases and the V segment lost 2 bases, leaving 7 bases of the junction unmatched. CDR3 loop: CASSLVPGQGFGYTF. The DNA of the CDR3 is TGTGCCAGCAGCTTAGTCCCGGGACAGGGGTTTGGCTACACCTTC.

This chain joins TRBV20-1 and TRBJ2-3; no clear D. Trimming stripped 5 bases from V and 6 bases from J, with 15 bases between. CDR1 DFQATT and CDR2 SNEGSKA come from the germline V gene (reference sequence). The CDR3 runs to 13 residues. The CDR3 DNA reads TGCAGTGCTCACAACACGCGACGGGATACGCAGTATTTT. It yields the protein CSAHNTRRDTQYF.

Many counts were recorded for this clonotype. V gene TRBV20-1 combines with J gene TRBJ2-3; 7 nucleotides match TRBD2. This CDR3 is 15 amino acids long. Germline CDR1 DFQATT, CDR2 SNEGSKA (reference sequence). V was pared by 1 base and J by 1 base, with 5 bases of the junction left unmatched. Written as DNA, the CDR3 is TGCAGTGCTAGAGGGGGGGGAGGTGGCACAGATACGCAGTATTTT. Its protein is CSARGGGGGTDTQYF.

This clonotype was counted at least ten times. This sequence joins TRBV15 and TRBJ2-5, with unresolved D. Trimming left V 1 base short and J 1 base short, with 7 bases between. The CDR3 is made up of 14 amino acids. CDR1 is LNHNV and CDR2 is YYDKDF in the germline V gene (reference sequence). CDR3 loop: CATSRAVLQETQYF. The CDR3 region has the DNA TGTGCCACCAGCAGAGCGGTCCTCCAAGAGACCCAGTACTTC.

This clonotype appeared a few times. This chain uses TRBV7-8 with TRBJ2-2; D not certain. The CDR3 loop spans 15 amino acids. The V gene lost 1 base and the J gene lost 6 bases, with 12 bases spanning the gap. Germline loops: CDR1 SGHVS, CDR2 FQNEAQ. In nucleotides, the CDR3 is TGTGCCAGCAGCTTAGGGGTACAGCCGGCCGGGGAGCTGTTTTTT. Its protein is CASSLGVQPAGELFF.

As regards this clonotype: A much larger clonotype is one base distant, so this may be a read error. V usage is TRBV6-1 and J usage is TRBJ2-7; D is perhaps TRBD1 (6 bases). Germline loops: CDR1 MNHNS, CDR2 SASEGT. Trimming took 4 bases from V and 5 from J, leaving 15 bases between them. The CDR3 has 14 amino acids. The CDR3 DNA is TGTGCCAGCAGTGGCCGACCAGGGGCCCACGAGCAGTACTTC. Amino acids: CASSGRPGAHEQYF.

This clonotype has just a few counts. The chain couples TRBV30 to TRBJ2-1; the match to TRBD1 covers 7 bases. The CDR3 contains 13 residues. Trimming at V came to 7 bases and at J to 3 bases, leaving 6 bases not matched to a gene. Looked up from germline, CDR1 is GTSNPN and CDR2 is SVGIG (reference sequence). The CDR3 nucleotides read TGTGCCTCCCGGGACAGCGGCTACAATGAGCAGTTCTTC. Its translation: CASRDSGYNEQFF.

This clonotype was counted at least ten times. The chain joins TRBV15 to TRBJ2-1; D is uncertain. Deletions cut 0 bases from V and 4 bases from J, with 7 bases between. The CDR3 is made up of 14 amino acids. The germline CDR1 and CDR2 sequences are LNHNV and YYDKDF (reference sequence). Written as DNA, the CDR3 is TGTGCCACCAGCAGAGATAAACTATACAATGAGCAGTTCTTC. Translated: CATSRDKLYNEQFF.

Of note for this clonotype: Compared with germline, one end of the junction differs, possibly owing to a read error. The gene calls are TRBV24-1 and TRBJ1-3; D might be TRBD1 (6 bases). This CDR3 has 15 amino acids. Germline lookup yields CDR1 KGHDR and CDR2 SFDVKD. The CDR3 bases are TGTGCCGCCAGTGTTGCCCGGGACATCGGAAACACCATATATTTT. It codes for CAASVARDIGNTIYF.

This clonotype has a count of ten or more. The chain has TRBV5-4 and TRBJ2-1, with 8 bases identical to TRBD1. Per the germline V gene, CDR1 is SGHNT and CDR2 is YYREEE (reference sequence). V was pared by 2 bases and J by 7 bases, with 8 bases of the junction left unmatched. The CDR3 runs 15 residues. The CDR3 sequence: CASSFQGRGRNEQFF. In DNA, the CDR3 is TGTGCCAGCAGCTTTCAGGGCAGGGGGCGAAATGAGCAGTTCTTC.

The chain recombines TRBV12-3 or TRBV12-4 with TRBJ1-1, with D possibly TRBD1 on 6 matching bases. The CDR3 runs to 15 residues. V lost 1 base to trimming and J lost 0 bases, with 9 bases between them. This CDR3 is CASSLGGTLNTEAFF. The CDR3 coding sequence is TGTGCCAGCAGTTTAGGAGGGACACTGAACACTGAAGCTTTCTTT.

Concerning this clonotype itself: A much larger clone is a single base away; this may be a read error. The chain links TRBV27 to TRBJ2-5; TRBD1 matches at 8 bases. The V gene end was trimmed by 0 bases and the J gene end by 11 bases; junction bases not matched to a gene: 14. The CDR3 is 16 residues long. Germline CDR1 and CDR2: MNHEY and SMNVEV (reference sequence). In DNA form, the CDR3 reads TGTGCCAGCAGTTTATCCCGGCAGGGGGCTTTCAATGAGCAGTACTTC. The encoded protein is CASSLSRQGAFNEQYF.

The chain is built from TRBV7-6 and TRBJ2-7; D may be TRBD2 (5 bases). The CDR3 length is 16 residues. Germline CDR1 SGHVS, CDR2 FNYEAQ. V dropped 0 bases and J dropped 0 bases, with 12 bases sitting between them. The CDR3 DNA follows: TGTGCCAGCAGCTTAGCGGGATTAGACTACTCCTACGAGCAGTACTTC. Residues: CASSLAGLDYSYEQYF.

This clonotype was detected many times. The chain carries TRBV5-1 and TRBJ2-1, with 13 bases lining up with TRBD2. Germline loops: CDR1 SGHRS, CDR2 YFSETQ. The length of the CDR3 is 17 residues. J was trimmed by 4 bases and V by 3 bases; bases with no gene match: 7. CDR3 amino acids: CASSSGLAGNFYNEQFF. As DNA, the CDR3 is TGCGCCAGCAGCTCGGGACTAGCGGGGAATTTTTACAATGAGCAGTTCTTC.

As to this clonotype: A much bigger clone sits one base away, suggesting this may be a read error. The CDR3 DNA is TGTGCCTGGAGCGCAATGGGGAACCATGGCTACACCTTC. This translates into CAWSAMGNHGYTF. The chain has TRBV30 and TRBJ1-2; D ambiguous. Trimming took off 3 bases at V and 6 bases at J, with 14 bases between the two ends. CDR1 is GTSNPN, CDR2 SVGIG, per germline (reference sequence). The CDR3 is 13 residues long.

This clonotype was found many times. The gene calls are TRBV18 and TRBJ2-3; D is perhaps TRBD2 (5 bases). The CDR3 is made up of 16 amino acids. Trimming removed 1 base at V and 4 bases at J, with 15 bases between. The germline gives CDR1 KGHSH, CDR2 LQKENI. CDR3 protein: CASSPRTMTTADTQYF. The CDR3 region has the DNA TGTGCCAGCTCACCACGTACGATGACTACGGCAGATACGCAGTATTTT.

This clonotype was found a few times. This chain joins TRBV7-9 and TRBJ1-1, with 9 bases fitting TRBD1. The CDR3 sequence is 15 residues long. Germline lookup yields CDR1 SEHNR and CDR2 FQNEAQ (reference sequence). V trimming: 1 base; J trimming: 4 bases; junction bases outside the gene matches: 4. The CDR3 coding sequence is TGTGCCAGCAGCTTAGAGGGGACAGGGTTCACTGAAGCTTTCTTT. The encoded protein is CASSLEGTGFTEAFF.

Turning to this clonotype: This sequence may be a read error, since a much larger clone differs from it by one base. V is TRBV5-6 and J is TRBJ2-7; tentative D call: TRBD1 (6 bases). Germline CDR1 and CDR2: SGHDT and YYEEEE. The CDR3 is made up of 15 amino acids. V shed 10 bases and J shed 0 bases, with 20 bases lying between them. CDR3: CAGTTTDRSSYEQYF. DNA of the CDR3: TGTGCCGGCACAACAACGGACAGAAGCTCCTACGAGCAGTACTTC.

This clonotype was picked up many times. This chain joins TRBV27 and TRBJ2-7; D is unresolved. The germline V gene has CDR1 MNHEY and CDR2 SMNVEV (reference sequence). This CDR3 contains 14 residues. V dropped 0 bases and J dropped 4 bases, with 10 bases sitting between them. The CDR3 sequence is CASSLSNGVYEQYF. The CDR3 DNA reads TGTGCCAGCAGTTTATCAAACGGAGTGTACGAGCAGTACTTC.